The present T cell receptor (beta chain) was sequenced within a study of chemoradiotherapy in HPV16-positive cancers. Findings of the study overall: The functional HPV-specific definition rests on just two HPV16-positive patients. In HPV16-positive patients, HPV-responsive T-cell expansion tracked better recurrence-free survival.

As for this clone: Its antigen is not known.

Germline CDR1 MNHNY, CDR2 SVGAGI (reference sequence). V shed 8 bases, J shed 2 bases, and the junction held 1 base outside the gene matches. The CDR3 contains 12 residues. Assay: immunoSEQ multiplex PCR; the TCRdb copy retains only in-frame clones and omits some. The sample yields approximately 2,100 clones, about 86% seen once. The sample in question was tumor tissue, obtained from a patient who underwent chemoradiotherapy. The clonotype was recovered from a human donor with HPV-associated anogenital cancer. The rearrangement uses TRBV6-6 and TRBJ2-3; 7 bases agree with TRBD1. CDR3 bases: TGTGCCAGCGGGACAGTCACAGATACGCAGTATTTT. Translation: CASGTVTDTQYF.